These T cell receptor beta chains were read from a single sample in a study of cytomegalovirus exposure and HLA in healthy donors. Only in-frame clones appear in the TCRdb table, and some are missing; sequencing was by immunoSEQ multiplex PCR. The sample records more than 50,000 clones, about 75% being singletons. Sequencing input: PBMCs. The receptors were gathered from a woman between 35 and 50 years old in good health and CMV-seropositive. Both conserved end residues are part of each CDR3. The order of the fields is V gene, D gene, J gene, clone size, CDR3 DNA, CDR3 protein. A D gene is named only where the DNA matches it firmly. Size tells how often a clone was seen (once, few, many) or the class of an expanded clone, and some rows leave it out.

TRBV7-9	TRBD2	TRBJ2-7	.	TGTGCCAGCAGCTTAGAGCGGGGGGGAGACGAGCAGTACTTC	CASSLERGGDEQYF
TRBV7-2	.	TRBJ1-3	.	TGTGCCAGCAGCTTAGCGGGAGGGGCTACTGGAAACACCATATATTTT	CASSLAGGATGNTIYF
TRBV5-1	.	TRBJ2-7	few	TGCGCCAGCAGCCCGGAGGGCGGTTACTCCTACGAGCAGTACTTC	CASSPEGGYSYEQYF
TRBV4-1	.	TRBJ1-1	.	TGCGCCAGCAGCCAAGCAGAATGGGGAGGGGACACTGAAGCCTTCTTT	CASSQAEWGGDTEAFF
TRBV29-1	TRBD1	TRBJ1-4	.	TGCAGCGTGAGGGACAGTACTAATGAAAAACTGTTTTTT	CSVRDSTNEKLFF
TRBV9	.	TRBJ1-5	.	TGTGCCAGCAGTCCGAAAGGGGACACCAATCAGCCCCAGCATTTT	CASSPKGDTNQPQHF
TRBV18	.	TRBJ1-4	.	TGTGCCAGCTCTCCGGGAGGGACAGAAAAACTGTTTTTT	CASSPGGTEKLFF
TRBV29-1	.	TRBJ1-1	.	TGCAGCGTTGAACGGAGCCTGAACACTGAAGCTTTCTTT	CSVERSLNTEAFF
TRBV30	TRBD1	TRBJ2-7	.	TGTGCCAGTGACAGGGGCCTCGAGCAGTACTTC	CASDRGLEQYF
TRBV10-3	.	TRBJ2-3	.	TGTGCCATCAGTGAGTCAGCTCAATTTAAAGTAGATACGCAGTATTTT	CAISESAQFKVDTQYF
TRBV7-9	.	TRBJ2-3	.	TGTGCCAGCAGGGCAGGGGGCACAGATACGCAGTATTTT	CASRAGGTDTQYF
TRBV19	.	TRBJ1-1	.	TGTGCCAGTAGTGAGGGAAGTCGGTCTGAAGCTTTCTTT	CASSEGSRSEAFF
TRBV7-8	TRBD1	TRBJ1-3	.	TGTGCCAGCAGCTTAGCAGGGGGCACTGGAAACACCATATATTTT	CASSLAGGTGNTIYF
TRBV6-1	.	TRBJ1-2	.	TGTGCCAGCAGTGAAGACAGAAATGGAAACTATGGCTACACCTTC	CASSEDRNGNYGYTF
TRBV7-2	.	TRBJ2-2	.	TGTGCCAGCAGCCGGACGGAAGGGGGGGCCGGGGAGCTGTTTTTT	CASSRTEGGAGELFF
TRBV6-5	.	TRBJ2-2	.	TGTGCCAGCAGTTACTCAACCTCTCTGAGCACCGGGGAGCTGTTTTTT	CASSYSTSLSTGELFF
TRBV5-6	.	TRBJ2-2	.	TGTGCCAGCAGCTTGGAGCCCCCCGGGGAGCTGTTTTTT	CASSLEPPGELFF
TRBV29-1	TRBD1	TRBJ2-3	.	TGCAGCGCTGAGACAGGGACAGATACGCAGTATTTT	CSAETGTDTQYF
TRBV6-1	TRBD1	TRBJ2-4	.	TGTGCCAGCAGACCGACAGGGGATGTGGAAAACATTCAGTACTTC	CASRPTGDVENIQYF
TRBV7-2	TRBD2	TRBJ2-7	few	TGTGCCAGCAGCTTACGCCTAGCGGGGGGCCCCTACTACGAGCAGTACTTC	CASSLRLAGGPYYEQYF
TRBV30	.	TRBJ2-1	.	TGTGCCTGGAGGGGAGGCTGGGAGCAGTTCTTC	CAWRGGWEQFF
TRBV19	.	TRBJ1-5	.	TGTGCCAGTAGTATGGGTGACAGACTTCAGCCCCAGCATTTT	CASSMGDRLQPQHF
TRBV5-4	.	TRBJ2-3	.	TGTGCCAGCAGCTTGTCGTCGGATACGCAGTATTTT	CASSLSSDTQYF
TRBV27	.	TRBJ2-2	once	TGTGCCAGCAGTTTATCCCCCATTGGAGGCACCGGGGAGCTGTTTTTT	CASSLSPIGGTGELFF
TRBV25-1	TRBD2	TRBJ2-7	.	TGTGCCAGCAGTGAAGGAGCGGGGAGCTACGAGCAGTACTTC	CASSEGAGSYEQYF
TRBV10-3	TRBD1	TRBJ2-2	.	TGTGCCATCAGTGACCACAGGGGCGCCAACACCGGGGAGCTGTTTTTT	CAISDHRGANTGELFF
TRBV19	.	TRBJ1-5	few	TGTGCCAGTAGTATGGGGGCGCGAAAGCATTTT	CASSMGARKHF